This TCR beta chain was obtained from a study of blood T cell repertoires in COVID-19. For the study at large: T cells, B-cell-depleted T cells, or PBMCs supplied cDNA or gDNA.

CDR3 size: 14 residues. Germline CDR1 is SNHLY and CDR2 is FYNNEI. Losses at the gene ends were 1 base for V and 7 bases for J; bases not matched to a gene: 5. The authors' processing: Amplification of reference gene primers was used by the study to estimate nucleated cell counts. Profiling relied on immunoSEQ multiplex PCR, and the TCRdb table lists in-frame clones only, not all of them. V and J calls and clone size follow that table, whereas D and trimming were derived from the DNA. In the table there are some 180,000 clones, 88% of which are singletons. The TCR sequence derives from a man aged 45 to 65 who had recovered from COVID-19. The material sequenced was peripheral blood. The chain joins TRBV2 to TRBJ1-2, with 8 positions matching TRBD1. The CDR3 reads CASSEDYRGAGYTF. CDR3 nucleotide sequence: TGTGCCAGCAGTGAAGATTACAGGGGGGCTGGCTACACCTTC.